The 15 T cell receptor beta chains below come from one sample, sequenced in a study of blood T cell repertoires in COVID-19. Using immunoSEQ multiplex PCR, the repertoire was profiled, and TCRdb retains in-frame clones only, with some absent. The sample has about 73,000 clones, approximately 83% seen once. The sequencing sample was made of peripheral blood. Source of these receptors: a human donor in a cohort sampled during active COVID-19.

This clone was seen only once. The gene calls are TRBV11-3 and TRBJ2-3, with 7 bases lining up with TRBD2. CDR3 length equals 15 residues. The germline CDR1 and CDR2 sequences are SGHNT and YENEEA. V lost 1 base and J lost 1; bases outside the gene matches: 2. CDR3 sequence reads: CASSLGSGGTDTQYF. CDR3 in DNA: TGTGCCAGCAGCTTAGGCAGCGGGGGCACAGATACGCAGTATTTT.

The chain uses TRBV6-5 and TRBJ2-7, with 9 bases lining up with TRBD2. The CDR3 is 12 residues long. The germline gives CDR1 MNHEY, CDR2 SVGAGI. V shed 5 bases and J 5 bases; nucleotides not matched to a gene: 1. The DNA of the CDR3 is TGTGCCAGCAGTAGCGGGGGGAACGAGCAGTACTTC. It encodes CASSSGGNEQYF.

The chain uses TRBV9 and TRBJ2-5, with TRBD2 matching 8 bases. V was clipped by 0 bases and J by 7 bases; unmatched bases: 5. CDR1 SGDLS and CDR2 YYNGEE come from the germline V gene. The CDR3 sequence is 14 residues long. CDR3 region: CASSVAASGGTQYF. The CDR3 DNA sequence: TGTGCCAGCAGCGTAGCGGCCAGCGGGGGGACCCAGTACTTC.

The chain joins TRBV7-9 to TRBJ2-5; 11 bases map to TRBD1. The germline V gene has CDR1 SEHNR and CDR2 FQNEAQ (reference sequence). V was clipped by 1 base and J by 5 bases; unmatched bases: 3. CDR3 length equals 15 residues. CDR3 residues: CASSLGTGGQETQYF. In DNA form, the CDR3 reads TGTGCCAGCAGCTTAGGGACAGGGGGCCAGGAGACCCAGTACTTC.

The rearrangement uses TRBV6-4 and TRBJ2-1, with 9 positions matching TRBD1. Germline CDR1 and CDR2: MRHNA and SNTAGT. CDR3 size: 15 residues. V trimming: 4 bases; J trimming: 5 bases; junction bases outside the gene matches: 6. CDR3 DNA sequence: TGTGCCAGCAGTGCGGGACAGGGTGGAAACAATGAGCAGTTCTTC. It encodes CASSAGQGGNNEQFF.

The DNA of the CDR3 is TGCGCCAGCAGCTTGGGAGATACCCAGTACTTC. Protein product: CASSLGDTQYF. This chain connects TRBV5-1 to TRBJ2-5, with D uncertain. In germline, CDR1 is SGHRS, CDR2 YFSETQ. The CDR3 sequence is 11 residues long. V shed 0 bases and J shed 8 bases, with 5 bases lying between them.

This clone was seen just once. This chain connects TRBV5-1 to TRBJ2-2; D remains ambiguous. Trimming took off 0 bases at V and 0 bases at J, with 9 bases between the two ends. The CDR3 consists of 16 residues. Looked up from germline, CDR1 is SGHRS and CDR2 is YFSETQ. The chain's CDR3 is CASSLEVGANTGELFF. In DNA form, the CDR3 reads TGCGCCAGCAGCTTGGAGGTGGGCGCGAACACCGGGGAGCTGTTTTTT.

This chain joins TRBV4-3 and TRBJ1-3; D might be TRBD1 (5 bases). V lost 4 bases and J lost 4, with 14 bases in between. Germline V gene data show CDR1 as LGHNA and CDR2 as YSLEER. There are 15 residues in the CDR3. The CDR3 here is CASSRGSGVGNTIYF. The CDR3 coding sequence is TGCGCCAGCAGCCGGGGGTCGGGGGTCGGAAACACCATATATTTT.

J is TRBJ2-3 and V is TRBV30, with a possible D match to TRBD1 (5 bases). V shed 1 base and J shed 0 bases, with 8 bases lying between them. Germline V gene lookup returns CDR1 GTSNPN and CDR2 SVGIG (reference sequence). The CDR3 covers 14 residues. CDR3 protein: CAWSEQESTDTQYF. The CDR3, as DNA: TGTGCCTGGAGTGAACAGGAAAGCACAGATACGCAGTATTTT.

V gene TRBV7-2 combines with J gene TRBJ1-1, with D hard to call. Germline V gene sequence: CDR1 SGHTA, CDR2 FQGNSA. This CDR3 is 13 amino acids long. The ends were cut back, 5 bases at V and 14 bases at J, with 21 bases in the middle. The CDR3 here is CASSPVRTGGRFF. CDR3 nucleotides: TGTGCCAGCAGCCCGGTTCGAACGGGCGGGAGGTTCTTT.

This chain joins TRBV6-5 and TRBJ2-1; 8 positions agree with TRBD2. Trimming removed 0 bases from V and 9 bases from J; junction bases left unmatched: 7. The CDR3 runs to 15 residues. Germline V gives CDR1 MNHEY, CDR2 SVGAGI. The chain's CDR3 is CASSYSGGLASEQFF. CDR3 nucleotides: TGTGCCAGCAGTTACTCGGGCGGACTAGCTAGTGAGCAGTTCTTC.

The chain links TRBV19 to TRBJ1-4; tentatively, D is TRBD1 (6 bases). This CDR3 region has 14 residues. V was clipped by 7 bases and J by 6 bases, with 15 bases between them. Germline CDR1 is LNHDA and CDR2 is SQIVND (reference sequence). CDR3 sequence (DNA): TGTGCCAGTAACAGCGGGGGCATGGATGAAAAACTGTTTTTT. Its translation: CASNSGGMDEKLFF.

The chain uses TRBV6-2 or TRBV6-3 and TRBJ1-1; maybe TRBD1 (5 bases). Trimming took off 0 bases at V and 3 bases at J, with 17 bases between the two ends. The CDR3 has 17 residues. Germline CDR1 and CDR2: MNHEY and SVGEGT. CDR3 bases: TGTGCCAGCAGTTACTCCCGCCAGGGCCCAAGGGACACTGAAGCTTTCTTT. Translating gives CASSYSRQGPRDTEAFF.

V gene TRBV28 combines with J gene TRBJ2-5; unclear D gene. Germline lookup yields CDR1 MDHEN and CDR2 SYDVKM. Trimming shortened V by 6 bases and J by 4 bases, and 12 bases separated the two germline ends. The CDR3 spans 13 residues. The CDR3 DNA reads as TGTGCCAGCAGCCCCTCGTCCCGAGAGACCCAGTACTTC. This encodes CASSPSSRETQYF.

V usage is TRBV4-3 and J usage is TRBJ1-3; weak D call: TRBD1 (6 bases). The V end lost 0 bases, the J end lost 4 bases, and 13 bases lay between the germline ends. This CDR3 has 16 residues. Germline V CDR1 and CDR2: LGHNA, YSLEER. The CDR3 DNA reads as TGCGCCAGCAGCCAAGATGGGGGGGCGCGAGGAAACACCATATATTTT. Translating it yields CASSQDGGARGNTIYF.